The clone carrying this TCR beta chain is deemed medium-sized. Its target is not known. This record belongs to a study of circulating tumor DNA in untreated peripheral T-cell lymphoma. Whole-study results and caveats: Tumor-specific clonotypes were found in roughly 75% of patients.

This CDR3 has 15 residues. The V gene lost 5 bases and the J gene lost 5 bases, with 18 bases spanning the gap. Germline lookup yields CDR1 SGHNT and CDR2 YENEEA. Tumor tissue was collected at baseline, before treatment began. TCRdb keeps only in-frame clones here, not all; method: immunoSEQ multiplex PCR. Among roughly 10,000 clones listed, around 74% were seen once. Sequenced input: tumor tissue. This sequence was found in a human donor with peripheral T-cell lymphoma. J is TRBJ1-2 and V is TRBV11-3; D possibly corresponds to TRBD1 (5 bases). The DNA of the CDR3 is TGTGCCAGCAGCAGGGGCGACAGCGATCATTATGGCTACACCTTC. Its protein product is CASSRGDSDHYGYTF.